This T cell receptor beta chain comes out of a study of blood T cell repertoires in COVID-19 (dated by TCRdb to 2020 to 2021). In the study overall: Collaborator samples came from the United States, Italy and Spain and covered acute and convalescent phases of COVID-19. The prospective study material was composed of cDNA or gDNA derived from T cells, B-cell-depleted T cells, or PBMCs. Subjects who had been exposed to COVID-19, were actively infected with it, or had recovered from it provided the deeply sampled blood TCRbeta repertoires that made up the dataset. A freely available public database, intended as a resource for researchers studying the immune response to SARS-CoV-2, is where the repertoires were released. Samples came from the ongoing ImmuneRACE study (first 160 participants) plus 1,254 subjects from 6 global collaborators. Nearly every sample came with metadata listing a de-identified subject ID, COVID-19 status, age in years and sex. Where HLA class I and class II types were available, the types were taken from metadata supplied by the sample provider, not from assay-based typing.

The immunoSEQ Assay, a bias-controlled multiplex PCR, was used to amplify TCRbeta CDR3 regions from genomic DNA. From the authors' description of their analysis: Within the assay, amplification of reference gene primers was used to estimate how many nucleated cells each sample contained. To quantify the absolute abundance of each unique TCRbeta CDR3 rearrangement, sequence reads were collapsed and filtered. For each sample, productive Simpson clonality was calculated by taking the square root of Simpson's diversity index across productive rearrangements. The immuneACCESS repertoire file appears here via TCRdb, limited to in-frame rearrangements. These files lack a portion of the clones; in checked studies, under half of the deficit traces to unresolved V genes, and the cause of the others is not known. V and J calls and clone size are those listed in that table; D and trimming were worked out from the DNA. For this sample there are some 200,000 clones; less than 90% appear just once. The biggest ten clones account for roughly 9.8% of the sample.

One collaborating source in Seattle enrolled patients during active infection and followed them longitudinally through the course of disease. Each collaborating institution followed its own protocols to collect whole blood in K2EDTA tubes. For TCRbeta analysis, collaborators shipped samples as frozen whole blood, isolated PBMCs, or DNA extracted from either of those sample types. The research as a whole found: Clinical and demographic metadata were provided uncurated, with the amount varying by source and participant.

V loses 2 bases, J loses 1 base, and the germline ends lie 8 bases apart. CDR1 MNHEY and CDR2 SVGEGT are derived from the germline V gene. The CDR3 holds 14 amino acids from the cysteine to the phenylalanine. Only CDR3 DNA is held: 42 bases, read in frame from base 1. Remarks on this clone: Its binding antigen is unknown. No base quality information exists; no much larger clone differs at one position.

The chain links TRBV6-2 or TRBV6-3 with TRBJ1-1; the D gene identity is not certain. Material: peripheral blood. This receptor was identified in a woman aged 55-75 years with COVID-19, enrolled during active disease. The DNA is TGTGCCAGCAGTTACGGAGCTACGAACACTGAAGCTTTCTTT. It encodes CASSYGATNTEAFF.